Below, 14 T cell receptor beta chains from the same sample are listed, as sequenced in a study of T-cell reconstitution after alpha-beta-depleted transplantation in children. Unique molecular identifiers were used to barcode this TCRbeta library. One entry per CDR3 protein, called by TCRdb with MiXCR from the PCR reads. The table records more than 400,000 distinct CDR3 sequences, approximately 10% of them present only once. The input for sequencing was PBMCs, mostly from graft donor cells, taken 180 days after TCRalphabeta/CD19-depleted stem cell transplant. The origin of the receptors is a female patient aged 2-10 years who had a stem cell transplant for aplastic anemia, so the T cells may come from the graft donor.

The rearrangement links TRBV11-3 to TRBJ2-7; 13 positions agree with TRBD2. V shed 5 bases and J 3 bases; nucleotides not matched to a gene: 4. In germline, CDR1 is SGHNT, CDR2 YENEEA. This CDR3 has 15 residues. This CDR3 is CASSQGLAGVYEQYV. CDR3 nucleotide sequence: TGTGCCAGCAGCCAAGGACTAGCGGGAGTCTACGAGCAGTACGTC.

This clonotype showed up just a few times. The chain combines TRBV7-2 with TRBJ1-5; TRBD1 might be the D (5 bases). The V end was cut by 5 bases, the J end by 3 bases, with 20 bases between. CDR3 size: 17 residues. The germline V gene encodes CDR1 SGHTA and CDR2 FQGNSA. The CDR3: CASSLKDSQWNNQPQHF. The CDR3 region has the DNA TGTGCCAGCAGCCTGAAAGACAGTCAATGGAACAATCAGCCCCAGCATTTT.

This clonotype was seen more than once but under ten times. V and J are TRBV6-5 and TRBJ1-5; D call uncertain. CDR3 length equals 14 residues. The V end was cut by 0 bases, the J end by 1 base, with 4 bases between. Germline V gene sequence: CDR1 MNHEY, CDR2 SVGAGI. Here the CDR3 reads CASSYSNSNQPQHF. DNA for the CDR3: TGTGCCAGCAGTTACTCTAACAGCAATCAGCCCCAGCATTTT.

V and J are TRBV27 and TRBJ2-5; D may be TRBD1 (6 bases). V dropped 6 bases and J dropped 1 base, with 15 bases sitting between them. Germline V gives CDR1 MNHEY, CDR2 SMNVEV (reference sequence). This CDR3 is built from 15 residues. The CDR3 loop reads CASSDLTGSQETQYF. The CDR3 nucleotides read TGTGCCAGCAGCGACTTGACAGGAAGCCAAGAGACCCAGTACTTC.

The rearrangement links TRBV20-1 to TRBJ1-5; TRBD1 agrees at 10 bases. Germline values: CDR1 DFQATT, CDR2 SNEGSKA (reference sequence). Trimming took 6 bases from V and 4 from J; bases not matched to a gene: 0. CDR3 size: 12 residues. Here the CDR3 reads CSAGQGNQPQHF. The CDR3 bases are TGCAGTGCGGGACAGGGGAATCAGCCCCAGCATTTT.

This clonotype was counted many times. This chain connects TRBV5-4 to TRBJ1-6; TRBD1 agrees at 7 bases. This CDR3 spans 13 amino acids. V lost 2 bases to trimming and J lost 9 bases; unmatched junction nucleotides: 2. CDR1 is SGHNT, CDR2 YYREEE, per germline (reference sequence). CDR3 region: CASSFDRVSPLHF. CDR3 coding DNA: TGTGCCAGCAGCTTCGACAGGGTTTCACCCCTCCACTTT.

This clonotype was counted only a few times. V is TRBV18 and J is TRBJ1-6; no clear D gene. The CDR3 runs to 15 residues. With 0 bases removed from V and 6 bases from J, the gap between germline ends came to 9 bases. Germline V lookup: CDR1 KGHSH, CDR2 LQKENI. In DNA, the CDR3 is TGTGCCAGCTCACCACCCGGACGAATTAATTCACCCCTCCACTTT. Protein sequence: CASSPPGRINSPLHF.

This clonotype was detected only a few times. The CDR3 DNA reads TGTGCCAGCAAGCTACAGGGGGCTAACCCTGGGGATGAGCAGTTCTTC. Translation: CASKLQGANPGDEQFF. This rearrangement joins TRBV27 to TRBJ2-1, with TRBD1 matching 9 bases. The CDR3 consists of 16 residues. V shed 7 bases and J 8 bases; nucleotides not matched to a gene: 15. In germline, CDR1 is MNHEY, CDR2 SMNVEV (reference sequence).

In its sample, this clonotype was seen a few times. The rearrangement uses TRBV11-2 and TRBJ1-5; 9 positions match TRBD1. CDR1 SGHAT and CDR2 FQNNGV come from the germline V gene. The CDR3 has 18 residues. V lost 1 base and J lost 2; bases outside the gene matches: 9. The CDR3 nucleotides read TGTGCCAGCAGCTTAGTGAGCACAGGGGGCCGTGGCAATCAGCCCCAGCATTTT. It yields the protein CASSLVSTGGRGNQPQHF.

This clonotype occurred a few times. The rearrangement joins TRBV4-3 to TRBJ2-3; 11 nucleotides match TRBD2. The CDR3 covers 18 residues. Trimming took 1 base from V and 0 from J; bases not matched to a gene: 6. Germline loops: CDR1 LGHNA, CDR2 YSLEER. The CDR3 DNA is TGCGCCAGCAGCCAAGTAACGGTAGCGGGAGGGAGCACAGATACGCAGTATTTT. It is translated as CASSQVTVAGGSTDTQYF.

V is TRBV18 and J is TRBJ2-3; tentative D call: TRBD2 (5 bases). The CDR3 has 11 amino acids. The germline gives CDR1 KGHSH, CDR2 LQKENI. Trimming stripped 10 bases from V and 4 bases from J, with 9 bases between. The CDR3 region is CATMGADTQYF. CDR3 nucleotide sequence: TGTGCCACCATGGGAGCAGATACGCAGTATTTT.

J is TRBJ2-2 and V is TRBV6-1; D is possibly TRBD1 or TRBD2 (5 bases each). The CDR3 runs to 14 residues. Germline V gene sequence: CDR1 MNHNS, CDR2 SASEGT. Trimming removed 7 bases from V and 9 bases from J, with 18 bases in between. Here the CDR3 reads CASKLPGPQRELFF. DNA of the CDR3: TGTGCCAGCAAGCTTCCGGGGCCCCAAAGGGAGCTGTTTTTT.

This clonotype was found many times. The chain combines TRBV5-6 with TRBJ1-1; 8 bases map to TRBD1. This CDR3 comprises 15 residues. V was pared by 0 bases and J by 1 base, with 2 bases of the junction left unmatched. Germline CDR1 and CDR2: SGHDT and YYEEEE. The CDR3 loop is CASSLAGGRNTEAFF. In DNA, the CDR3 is TGTGCCAGCAGCTTGGCAGGGGGCAGGAACACTGAAGCTTTCTTT.

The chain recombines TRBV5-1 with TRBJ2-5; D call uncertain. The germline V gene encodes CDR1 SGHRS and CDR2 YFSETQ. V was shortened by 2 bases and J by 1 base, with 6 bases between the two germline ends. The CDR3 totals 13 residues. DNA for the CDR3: TGCGCCAGCAGCTTTGATTTCCAAGAGACCCAGTACTTC. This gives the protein CASSFDFQETQYF.